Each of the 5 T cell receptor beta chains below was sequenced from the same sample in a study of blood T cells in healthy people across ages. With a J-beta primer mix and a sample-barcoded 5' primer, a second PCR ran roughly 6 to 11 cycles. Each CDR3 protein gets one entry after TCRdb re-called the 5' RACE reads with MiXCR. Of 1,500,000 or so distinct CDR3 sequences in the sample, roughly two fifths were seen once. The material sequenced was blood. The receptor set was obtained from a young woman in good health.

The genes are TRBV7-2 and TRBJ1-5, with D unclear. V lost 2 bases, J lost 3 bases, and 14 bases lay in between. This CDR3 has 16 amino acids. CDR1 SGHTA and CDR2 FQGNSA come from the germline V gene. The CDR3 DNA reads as TGTGCCAGCAGCTTACGTCCACAAGGATTCAATCAGCCCCAGCATTTT. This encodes CASSLRPQGFNQPQHF. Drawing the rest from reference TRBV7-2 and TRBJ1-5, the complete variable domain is GAGVSQSPSNKVTEKGKDVELRCDPISGHTALYWYRQSLGQGLEFLIYFQGNSAPDKSGLPSDRFSAERTGGSVSTLTIQRTQQEDSAVYLCASSLRPQGFNQPQHFGDGTRLSIL.

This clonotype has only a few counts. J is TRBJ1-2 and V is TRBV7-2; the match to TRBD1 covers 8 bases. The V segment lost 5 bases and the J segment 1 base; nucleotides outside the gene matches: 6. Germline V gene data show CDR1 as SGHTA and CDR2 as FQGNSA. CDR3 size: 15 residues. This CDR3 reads CASSLNRGSNYGYTF. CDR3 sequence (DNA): TGTGCCAGCAGCCTAAACAGGGGGAGTAACTATGGCTACACCTTC.

CDR3 nucleotides: TGTGCCAGCAGTGCGGGCACAGGGGTAGGTAGTAGAAACACCATATATTTT. It specifies CASSAGTGVGSRNTIYF. This sequence joins TRBV25-1 and TRBJ1-3, with TRBD1 matching 7 bases. This CDR3 is built from 17 residues. With V trimmed by 4 bases and J by 5 bases, 14 bases remained unmatched. CDR1 and CDR2 (germline): MGHDK, SYGVNS.

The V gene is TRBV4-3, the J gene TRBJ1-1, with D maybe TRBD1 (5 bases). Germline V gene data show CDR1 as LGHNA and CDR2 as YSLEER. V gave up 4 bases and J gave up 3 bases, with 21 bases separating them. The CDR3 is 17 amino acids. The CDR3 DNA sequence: TGCGCCAGCAGCCCGTCCTGGGAGGGGACTCGGTACACTGAAGCTTTCTTT. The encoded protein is CASSPSWEGTRYTEAFF.

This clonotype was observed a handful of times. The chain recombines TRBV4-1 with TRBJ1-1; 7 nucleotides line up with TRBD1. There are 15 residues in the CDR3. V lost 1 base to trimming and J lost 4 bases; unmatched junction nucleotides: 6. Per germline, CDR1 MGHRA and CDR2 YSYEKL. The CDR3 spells CASSQVGQGVTEAFF. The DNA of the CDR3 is TGCGCCAGCAGCCAAGTAGGCCAGGGGGTCACTGAAGCTTTCTTT.